The 22 T cell receptor beta chains below all came from one sample that was sequenced in a study of blood T cell repertoires in COVID-19. TCRdb's table, derived via immunoSEQ multiplex PCR, lists solely in-frame clones and lacks some. The table has around 230,000 clones, approximately 78% seen once. The specimen was peripheral blood. The source of these receptors is a woman aged 60 to 75 with active or convalescent COVID-19.

The rearrangement joins TRBV18 to TRBJ2-2; TRBD1 matches at 9 bases. The CDR3 runs to 14 residues. Losses at the gene ends were 5 bases for V and 5 bases for J; bases not matched to a gene: 3. Germline V gene lookup returns CDR1 KGHSH and CDR2 LQKENI. The CDR3 DNA sequence: TGTGCCAGCTCATCCGACAGGGGGACCGGGGAGCTGTTTTTT. Translation: CASSSDRGTGELFF.

The chain joins TRBV5-1 to TRBJ2-1, with unresolved D. V lost 7 bases to trimming and J lost 0 bases, with 14 bases between them. The germline V gene has CDR1 SGHRS and CDR2 YFSETQ. There are 15 residues in the CDR3. As DNA, the CDR3 is TGCGCCAGCGGTGGTGGCCGGAGCTCCTACAATGAGCAGTTCTTC. Translating gives CASGGGRSSYNEQFF.

The CDR3 DNA reads TGTGCCAGCAGCCGGCAAGGGGACAAACAGCCCCAGCATTTT. It specifies CASSRQGDKQPQHF. V and J are TRBV5-4 and TRBJ1-5; D may be TRBD1 (6 bases). This CDR3 is built from 14 residues. V lost 4 bases and J lost 7, with 15 bases in between. Germline CDR1 reads SGHNT; CDR2 reads YYREEE (reference sequence).

V is TRBV7-3 and J is TRBJ2-3; TRBD1 is a possible D gene (5 bases). The CDR3 is 13 amino acids. Germline-derived CDR1 and CDR2 are SGHTA and FQGTGA. V was pared by 5 bases and J by 5 bases, with 11 bases between. The CDR3 DNA follows: TGTGCCAGCAGCGCCCCCACAGGAGATACGCAGTATTTT. This gives the protein CASSAPTGDTQYF.

The J gene is TRBJ2-1, the V gene TRBV6-6, with 9 bases that match TRBD1. The ends lost 0 bases at V and 6 bases at J; junction bases unmatched: 3. The CDR3 is 15 residues long. Per germline, CDR1 MNHNY and CDR2 SVGAGI (reference sequence). Here the CDR3 reads CASSYSGQGVNEQFF. Written as DNA, the CDR3 is TGTGCCAGCAGTTACTCGGGACAGGGAGTCAATGAGCAGTTCTTC.

This rearrangement joins TRBV9 to TRBJ1-1; the match to TRBD1 covers 9 bases. CDR3 length: 19 residues. CDR1 and CDR2 (germline): SGDLS, YYNGEE. Trimming removed 0 bases from V and 6 bases from J; junction bases left unmatched: 18. CDR3 region: CASSVGLRQGGGANSEAFF. CDR3 coding DNA: TGTGCCAGCAGCGTAGGCCTTCGACAGGGGGGAGGCGCCAACTCTGAAGCTTTCTTT.

The rearrangement uses TRBV7-9 and TRBJ1-6; possibly TRBD1 for D (5 bases). The CDR3 totals 16 residues. Trimming removed 4 bases at V and 7 bases at J, with 17 bases between. Germline V gene sequence: CDR1 SEHNR, CDR2 FQNEAQ (reference sequence). The CDR3 coding sequence is TGTGCCAGCAGCTCTCAATCGACGGGGGGGAATTCACCCCTCCACTTT. Its protein is CASSSQSTGGNSPLHF.

V is TRBV6-1 and J is TRBJ1-3, with 8 positions matching TRBD1. Germline CDR1 and CDR2: MNHNS and SASEGT. The J segment lost 3 bases and the V segment lost 3 bases, leaving 7 bases of the junction unmatched. The CDR3 has 16 residues. Here the CDR3 reads CASSDGGDRNGNTIYF. In DNA form, the CDR3 reads TGTGCCAGCAGTGATGGGGGGGACAGGAATGGAAACACCATATATTTT.

The chain couples TRBV7-2 to TRBJ1-4; 7 nucleotides align to TRBD1. Germline-derived CDR1 and CDR2 are SGHTA and FQGNSA. The CDR3 is 13 amino acids. V trimming: 3 bases; J trimming: 5 bases; junction bases outside the gene matches: 0. The CDR3 bases are TGTGCCAGCAGCTTGGACAGGAATGAAAAACTGTTTTTT. This translates into CASSLDRNEKLFF.

This clone was seen only once. The chain's CDR3 is CASSLSLGGIEAFF. The CDR3 bases are TGTGCCAGCAGTTTATCGTTGGGGGGAATTGAAGCTTTCTTT. The V call is TRBV27, the J call TRBJ1-1, with a tentative D call TRBD1 (5 bases). The CDR3 spans 14 residues. Germline V lookup: CDR1 MNHEY, CDR2 SMNVEV (reference sequence). Trimming removed 0 bases from V and 7 bases from J, with 12 bases in between.

This chain uses TRBV7-9 with TRBJ2-3; D is possibly TRBD2 (6 bases). This CDR3 spans 12 amino acids. Trimming left V 11 bases short and J 5 bases short, with 14 bases between. The germline CDR1 and CDR2 sequences are SEHNR and FQNEAQ (reference sequence). The CDR3 reads CAPTEGEDTQYF. DNA of the CDR3: TGTGCCCCCACGGAGGGCGAAGATACGCAGTATTTT.

V gene TRBV18 combines with J gene TRBJ1-2, with D perhaps TRBD1 (5 bases). Per the germline V gene, CDR1 is KGHSH and CDR2 is LQKENI. Trimming stripped 3 bases from V and 3 bases from J, with 17 bases between. The CDR3 sequence is 16 residues long. CDR3 nucleotides: TGTGCCAGCTCACCCCAAAGGGTTGGAGGGGACTATGGCTACACCTTC. Encoded protein: CASSPQRVGGDYGYTF.

The rearrangement joins TRBV2 to TRBJ2-3, with D possibly TRBD2 on 7 matching bases. The germline CDR1 and CDR2 sequences are SNHLY and FYNNEI. This CDR3 comprises 16 residues. V was shortened by 3 bases and J by 0 bases, with 13 bases between the two germline ends. CDR3: CASSDYGGPSTDTQYF. The CDR3 DNA reads TGTGCCAGCAGTGATTACGGGGGGCCGAGCACAGATACGCAGTATTTT. Complete variable domain (other parts from reference TRBV2 and TRBJ2-3): EPEVTQTPSHQVTQMGQEVILRCVPISNHLYFYWYRQILGQKVEFLVSFYNNEISEKSEIFDDQFSVERPDGSNFTLKIRSTKLEDSAMYFCASSDYGGPSTDTQYFGPGTRLTVL.

The gene calls are TRBV5-1 and TRBJ1-1; 7 bases fit TRBD1. Losses at the gene ends were 1 base for V and 5 bases for J; bases not matched to a gene: 11. Germline V gives CDR1 SGHRS, CDR2 YFSETQ. This CDR3 region has 16 residues. The CDR3 bases are TGCGCCAGCAGCTTGTACCCCTCAGGGGGTCGAACTGAAGCTTTCTTT. Translation: CASSLYPSGGRTEAFF.

V and J are TRBV30 and TRBJ1-4; tentative D call: TRBD1 (5 bases). The CDR3 loop spans 18 amino acids. With 6 bases removed from V and 0 bases from J, the gap between germline ends came to 23 bases. Germline-derived CDR1 and CDR2 are GTSNPN and SVGIG (reference sequence). The CDR3 sequence: CACLPNTGDFATNEKLFF. As DNA, the CDR3 is TGTGCCTGCCTTCCGAACACTGGGGACTTTGCAACTAATGAAAAACTGTTTTTT.

The chain joins TRBV2 to TRBJ1-1; D may be TRBD1 (6 bases). V was cut by 4 bases and J by 11 bases, with 20 bases left in between. The CDR3 has 14 residues. From germline, CDR1 is SNHLY and CDR2 FYNNEI. The CDR3 bases are TGTGCCAGCAGTGGACAGGTTGAGACCCGTTGGGCTTTCTTT. Its translation is CASSGQVETRWAFF.

The chain couples TRBV6-6 to TRBJ2-7; D is perhaps TRBD2 (7 bases). Germline CDR1 and CDR2: MNHNY and SVGAGI (reference sequence). The CDR3 sequence is 13 residues long. Deletions cut 6 bases from V and 8 bases from J, with 17 bases between. The CDR3 DNA reads as TGTGCCAGCAGGAGCTCGGCCGGGGGGCAGCAGTACTTC. Protein sequence: CASRSSAGGQQYF.

This clone has only a few counts. The genes are TRBV27 and TRBJ1-1, with 11 bases lining up with TRBD1. The germline CDR1 and CDR2 sequences are MNHEY and SMNVEV (reference sequence). CDR3 length equals 13 residues. Losses at the gene ends were 1 base for V and 13 bases for J; bases not matched to a gene: 5. The CDR3 DNA follows: TGTGCCAGCAGTTTATGGACAGGGGGCGCGATTTTCTTT. The encoded protein is CASSLWTGGAIFF.

The V and J genes are TRBV19 and TRBJ1-1; tentative D call: TRBD1 (6 bases). This CDR3 comprises 14 residues. Trimming stripped 7 bases from V and 4 bases from J, with 16 bases between. Per the germline V gene, CDR1 is LNHDA and CDR2 is SQIVND (reference sequence). The CDR3 nucleotides are TGTGCCAGTACCGGGGGGGGCGGGAGCACTGAAGCTTTCTTT. Translation gives CASTGGGGSTEAFF.

The rearrangement joins TRBV4-2 to TRBJ1-2, with 8 bases lining up with TRBD1. The CDR3 length is 17 residues. The germline V gene encodes CDR1 LGHNA and CDR2 YNFKEQ. V shed 0 bases, J shed 3 bases, and the junction held 9 bases outside the gene matches. Here the CDR3 reads CASSQDGQGGGDYGYTF. The CDR3 bases are TGTGCCAGCAGCCAAGATGGACAGGGAGGGGGCGACTATGGCTACACCTTC.

The chain is built from TRBV27 and TRBJ1-1, with 8 positions matching TRBD1. J gave up 0 bases and V 5 bases, and 5 bases lay outside the gene matches. Germline V gene data show CDR1 as MNHEY and CDR2 as SMNVEV (reference sequence). This CDR3 region has 15 residues. CDR3 residues: CASSPGQVLNTEAFF. As DNA, the CDR3 is TGTGCCAGCAGTCCGGGACAGGTTTTGAACACTGAAGCTTTCTTT.

The chain has TRBV2 and TRBJ1-1; 7 positions agree with TRBD1. The CDR3 has 15 residues. J gave up 5 bases and V 7 bases, and 13 bases lay outside the gene matches. The V gene's germline CDR1 is SNHLY and CDR2 FYNNEI. CDR3 DNA: TGTGCCAGCAACCCCGGACAGGCTGGGTCGACTGAAGCTTTCTTT. Protein product: CASNPGQAGSTEAFF.